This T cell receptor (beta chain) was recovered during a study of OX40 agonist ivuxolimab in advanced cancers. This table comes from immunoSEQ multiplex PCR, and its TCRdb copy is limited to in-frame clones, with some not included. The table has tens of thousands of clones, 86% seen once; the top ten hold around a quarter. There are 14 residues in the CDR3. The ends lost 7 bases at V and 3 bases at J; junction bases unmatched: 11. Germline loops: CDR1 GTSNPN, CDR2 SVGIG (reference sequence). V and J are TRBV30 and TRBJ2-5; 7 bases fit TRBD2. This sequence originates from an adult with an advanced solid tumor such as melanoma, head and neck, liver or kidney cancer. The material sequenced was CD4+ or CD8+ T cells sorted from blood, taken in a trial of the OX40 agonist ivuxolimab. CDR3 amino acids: CAYWASGEEETQYF. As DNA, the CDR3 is TGTGCCTACTGGGCTAGCGGAGAGGAAGAGACCCAGTACTTC. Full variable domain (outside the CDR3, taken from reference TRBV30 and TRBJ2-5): SQTIHQWPATLVQPVGSPLSLECTVEGTSNPNLYWYRQAAGRGLQLLFYSVGIGQISSEVPQNLSASRPQDRQFILSSKKLLLSDSGFYLCAYWASGEEETQYFGPGTRLLVL.